A single sample is the source of the 32 T cell receptor beta chains below, sequenced in a study of blood T cell repertoires in COVID-19. This table comes from immunoSEQ multiplex PCR, and its TCRdb copy is limited to in-frame clones, with some not included. The sample consists of some 290,000 clones, almost 90% of them appearing once. Sequenced material: peripheral blood. The receptors stem from a woman aged 40 to 55 with COVID-19, enrolled during active disease.

The rearrangement uses TRBV6-2 or TRBV6-3 and TRBJ1-5, with D unclear. Deletions cut 2 bases from V and 5 bases from J, with 10 bases between. The CDR3 loop spans 14 amino acids. Germline-derived CDR1 and CDR2 are MNHEY and SVGEGT. The CDR3 DNA reads as TGTGCCAGCAGTTACCGTCTGAGGGATCAGCCCCAGCATTTT. Amino acids: CASSYRLRDQPQHF.

The genes are TRBV10-3 and TRBJ2-6; the match to TRBD1 covers 8 bases. The germline V gene has CDR1 ENHRY and CDR2 SYGVKD. The CDR3 is 19 amino acids. Germline trimming cut 5 bases from V and 0 bases from J; bases unmatched to any gene: 12. The CDR3: CAISQNPGTGSSGANVLTF. Here the CDR3 DNA reads TGTGCCATCAGTCAAAATCCCGGGACAGGAAGCTCTGGGGCCAACGTCCTGACTTTC.

This chain connects TRBV5-5 to TRBJ2-5; 10 positions match TRBD1. CDR1 is SGHKS and CDR2 is YYEKEE in the germline V gene (reference sequence). The CDR3 has 15 amino acids. Trimming at V came to 4 bases and at J to 4 bases, leaving 7 bases not matched to a gene. The DNA for the CDR3 is TGTGCCAGCAGCGACGGGACAGGGGATATAGAGACCCAGTACTTC. Translation: CASSDGTGDIETQYF.

The chain is built from TRBV25-1 and TRBJ1-2; D is unclear. Germline CDR1 and CDR2: MGHDK and SYGVNS. The CDR3 runs to 13 residues. V was clipped by 7 bases and J by 3 bases, with 12 bases between them. In DNA form, the CDR3 reads TGTGCCAGCATGGCCAACTATGACTATGGCTACACCTTC. Its translation is CASMANYDYGYTF.

This clone was observed a handful of times. The rearrangement joins TRBV11-2 to TRBJ1-2, with TRBD1 as a possible D gene (6 bases). V was cut by 3 bases and J by 4 bases, with 12 bases left in between. CDR3 size: 14 residues. The germline CDR1 and CDR2 sequences are SGHAT and FQNNGV. The CDR3 region has the DNA TGTGCCAGCAGCTTCGGGACATCCCGCTATGGCTACACCTTC. Its protein is CASSFGTSRYGYTF.

CDR3 amino acids: CASSWTGGEDEQYF. CDR3 sequence (DNA): TGTGCCAGCAGCTGGACAGGGGGAGAGGACGAGCAGTACTTC. The rearrangement uses TRBV5-4 and TRBJ2-7, with TRBD1 matching 10 bases. Germline V gene data show CDR1 as SGHNT and CDR2 as YYREEE (reference sequence). The CDR3 has 14 amino acids. The junction had 5 bases not matched to a gene; V was cut back by 3 bases and J by 5 bases.

V gene TRBV5-8 combines with J gene TRBJ2-7; no reliable D call. Germline values: CDR1 SGHTS, CDR2 YDEGEE. V dropped 2 bases and J dropped 3 bases, with 9 bases sitting between them. This CDR3 spans 13 amino acids. The CDR3 DNA sequence: TGTGCCAGCAGCTTTCCAGGCAACTACGAGCAGTACTTC. It specifies CASSFPGNYEQYF. Full variable domain (outside the CDR3, taken from reference TRBV5-8 and TRBJ2-7): EAGVTQSPTHLIKTRGQQATLRCSPISGHTSVYWYQQALGLGLQFLLWYDEGEERNRGNFPPRFSGRQFPNYSSELNVNALELEDSALYLCASSFPGNYEQYFGPGTRLTVT.

The V call is TRBV27, the J call TRBJ2-1, with D tentatively TRBD2 (5 bases). This CDR3 has 13 residues. Germline CDR1 is MNHEY and CDR2 is SMNVEV (reference sequence). V was trimmed by 3 bases and J by 6 bases, leaving 9 bases between them. The CDR3 DNA reads as TGTGCCAGCAGTTTGCCGGGGTCCAATGAGCAGTTCTTC. It yields the protein CASSLPGSNEQFF.

This clone appeared a single time. The chain carries TRBV27 and TRBJ1-6, with 9 bases fitting TRBD1. The junction had 12 bases not matched to a gene; V was cut back by 2 bases and J by 7 bases. Germline loops: CDR1 MNHEY, CDR2 SMNVEV (reference sequence). The CDR3 spans 18 residues. CDR3 nucleotide sequence: TGTGCCAGCAGTTTAAAAGGGCGGGGACAGGGTTTCAATTCACCCCTCCACTTT. Protein sequence: CASSLKGRGQGFNSPLHF.

The chain combines TRBV9 with TRBJ1-4; 7 bases fit TRBD1. Germline V gives CDR1 SGDLS, CDR2 YYNGEE. V gave up 5 bases and J gave up 3 bases; unmatched junction bases: 13. The CDR3 consists of 17 residues. CDR3 residues: CASRPQTGTASNEKLFF. CDR3 bases: TGTGCCAGCAGACCCCAAACCGGGACAGCTTCTAATGAAAAACTGTTTTTT.

The V gene is TRBV29-1, the J gene TRBJ2-7; tentative D call: TRBD2 (6 bases). Germline V gene sequence: CDR1 SQVTM, CDR2 ANQGSEA. This CDR3 has 13 residues. V shed 4 bases and J shed 3 bases, with 13 bases lying between them. CDR3 bases: TGCAGCGTTGTGCGGGACTGGGGCTACGAGCAGTACTTC. Encoded protein: CSVVRDWGYEQYF.

The chain recombines TRBV14 with TRBJ2-5; 11 bases match TRBD2. This CDR3 comprises 15 residues. V gave up 6 bases and J gave up 1 base; unmatched junction bases: 4. Germline CDR1 is SGHDN and CDR2 is FVKESK. Here the CDR3 reads CASSRLAGLQETQYF. CDR3 bases: TGTGCCAGCAGTCGACTAGCGGGACTCCAAGAGACCCAGTACTTC.

The J gene is TRBJ1-5, the V gene TRBV7-2; D is unclear. V lost 5 bases, J lost 4 bases, and 12 bases lay in between. CDR1 SGHTA and CDR2 FQGNSA come from the germline V gene. The length of the CDR3 is 14 residues. Here the CDR3 reads CASSVREGNQPQHF. In DNA, the CDR3 is TGTGCCAGCAGCGTCAGAGAGGGTAATCAGCCCCAGCATTTT.

This chain links TRBV19 with TRBJ2-7, with TRBD1 identical over 11 bases. V shed 5 bases and J 5 bases; nucleotides not matched to a gene: 11. Germline V lookup: CDR1 LNHDA, CDR2 SQIVND (reference sequence). The CDR3 contains 16 residues. The CDR3 nucleotides read TGTGCCAGTAGTGTTGGACAGGGGGCTTATTCGAACGAGCAGTACTTC. It specifies CASSVGQGAYSNEQYF.

The count of this clone is one. This chain links TRBV2 with TRBJ1-1; 8 positions agree with TRBD1. Germline lookup yields CDR1 SNHLY and CDR2 FYNNEI. Unmatched junction bases numbered 8, after V lost 6 bases and J lost 5 bases. This CDR3 contains 14 residues. The CDR3 region is CASRTDRVGTEAFF. The DNA for the CDR3 is TGTGCCAGCAGAACGGACAGGGTGGGGACTGAAGCTTTCTTT. Together with reference TRBV2 and TRBJ1-1, the CDR3 gives the full variable domain: EPEVTQTPSHQVTQMGQEVILRCVPISNHLYFYWYRQILGQKVEFLVSFYNNEISEKSEIFDDQFSVERPDGSNFTLKIRSTKLEDSAMYFCASRTDRVGTEAFFGQGTRLTVV.

The chain carries TRBV2 and TRBJ2-3, with D possibly TRBD2 on 7 matching bases. In germline, CDR1 is SNHLY, CDR2 FYNNEI. The germline V and J ends were trimmed by 6 bases and 3 bases, with 19 bases remaining between them. The CDR3 is 16 amino acids. The CDR3 here is CASRLQGAGKTDTQYF. DNA of the CDR3: TGTGCCAGCAGATTACAGGGAGCGGGGAAAACAGATACGCAGTATTTT.

The chain has TRBV6-5 and TRBJ1-4, with a possible D match to TRBD1 (5 bases). Trimming cost V 1 base and J 10 bases, with 19 bases left between them. Germline V gives CDR1 MNHEY, CDR2 SVGAGI. The length of the CDR3 is 16 residues. The CDR3 sequence is CASSYWHGGGSGKLFF. The CDR3 DNA sequence: TGTGCCAGCAGTTACTGGCACGGGGGGGGAAGTGGAAAACTGTTTTTT.

About this clone: This specimen includes other DNA sequences encoding the same CDR3. CDR3 sequence reads: CASSQGGSNTGELFF. Written as DNA, the CDR3 is TGTGCCAGCAGCCAGGGCGGGTCGAACACCGGGGAGCTGTTTTTT. The V call is TRBV3-1 (or the pseudogene TRBV3-2), the J call TRBJ2-2; maybe TRBD2 (5 bases). The ends were cut back, 3 bases at V and 0 bases at J, with 8 bases in the middle. CDR1 LGHDT and CDR2 YNNKEL come from the germline V gene (reference sequence). CDR3 length: 15 residues.

The chain couples TRBV7-2 to TRBJ1-3; D gene unclear. The germline V gene has CDR1 SGHTA and CDR2 FQGNSA. The CDR3 covers 13 residues. V dropped 1 base and J dropped 8 bases, with 9 bases sitting between them. The CDR3, as DNA: TGTGCCAGCAGCTTAGGGCCGGACTACACCATATATTTT. The encoded protein is CASSLGPDYTIYF.

V and J are TRBV6-5 and TRBJ2-3; TRBD1 matches at 7 bases. The length of the CDR3 is 16 residues. V was clipped by 4 bases and J by 1 base; unmatched bases: 8. Per the germline V gene, CDR1 is MNHEY and CDR2 is SVGAGI. The CDR3 DNA reads as TGTGCCAGCAGTTTCCTAGACGGGACAGGCACAGATACGCAGTATTTT. Its translation is CASSFLDGTGTDTQYF.

This chain links TRBV7-8 with TRBJ1-2; no definite D call. Germline loops: CDR1 SGHVS, CDR2 FQNEAQ. The CDR3 is 13 amino acids. The V end was cut by 1 base, the J end by 8 bases, with 11 bases between. CDR3 DNA: TGTGCCAGCAGCTTAGACCCACCTAGGGGCTACACCTTC. Translation gives CASSLDPPRGYTF. The whole variable domain, filled in from reference TRBV7-8 and TRBJ1-2, reads GAGVSQSPRYKVAKRGQDVALRCDPISGHVSLFWYQQALGQGPEFLTYFQNEAQLDKSGLPSDRFFAERPEGSVSTLKIQRTQQEDSAVYLCASSLDPPRGYTFGSGTRLTVV.

The gene calls are TRBV27 and TRBJ2-1; 10 bases fit TRBD2. Germline CDR1 and CDR2: MNHEY and SMNVEV (reference sequence). V was pared by 6 bases and J by 7 bases, with 21 bases of the junction left unmatched. CDR3 length equals 19 residues. The DNA for the CDR3 is TGTGCCAGCAGCTTAGCCTCATACGGACTAGCGGAGAGGGGGAATGAGCAGTTCTTC. This encodes CASSLASYGLAERGNEQFF.

CDR3 residues: CASRTGYSYEQYF. CDR3 DNA sequence: TGCGCCAGCAGGACGGGTTACTCCTACGAGCAGTACTTC. This sequence joins TRBV5-1 and TRBJ2-7; no reliable D call. Germline V gives CDR1 SGHRS, CDR2 YFSETQ. CDR3 size: 13 residues. V lost 5 bases, J lost 0 bases, and 9 bases lay in between.

The chain joins TRBV7-9 to TRBJ1-5; D is unresolved. This CDR3 contains 16 residues. V lost 4 bases and J 3 bases, leaving 16 bases between the germline ends. CDR1 and CDR2 (germline): SEHNR, FQNEAQ (reference sequence). The CDR3 loop is CASSSSAGETNQPQHF. For the CDR3, the DNA is TGTGCCAGCAGCTCATCGGCAGGCGAAACCAATCAGCCCCAGCATTTT. Full variable domain (missing parts from reference TRBV7-9 and TRBJ1-5): DTGVSQNPRHKITKRGQNVTFRCDPISEHNRLYWYRQTLGQGPEFLTYFQNEAQLEKSRLLSDRFSAERPKGSFSTLEIQRTEQGDSAMYLCASSSSAGETNQPQHFGDGTRLSIL.

This clone has only one observation. This chain links TRBV9 with TRBJ2-7; tentative D call: TRBD2 (7 bases). V was pared by 3 bases and J by 6 bases, with 16 bases between. The CDR3 contains 14 residues. Germline-derived CDR1 and CDR2 are SGDLS and YYNGEE. CDR3 nucleotide sequence: TGTGCCAGCAGCGCCATGGCGGGGGCGCGCGAGCAGTACTTC. Its translation is CASSAMAGAREQYF.

The chain links TRBV28 to TRBJ1-5; perhaps TRBD1 as D (5 bases). V lost 6 bases to trimming and J lost 5 bases, with 17 bases between them. The CDR3 contains 15 residues. CDR1 is MDHEN and CDR2 is SYDVKM in the germline V gene. CDR3 sequence reads: CASSPSRTGDQPQHF. The CDR3 bases are TGTGCCAGCAGCCCCTCGCGTACGGGGGATCAGCCCCAGCATTTT. Together with reference TRBV28 and TRBJ1-5, the CDR3 gives the full variable domain: DVKVTQSSRYLVKRTGEKVFLECVQDMDHENMFWYRQDPGLGLRLIYFSYDVKMKEKGDIPEGYSVSREKKERFSLILESASTNQTSMYLCASSPSRTGDQPQHFGDGTRLSIL.

The gene calls are TRBV4-3 and TRBJ1-4; D might be TRBD1 (5 bases). V was pared by 0 bases and J by 4 bases, with 24 bases between. The CDR3 has 20 residues. Germline CDR1 and CDR2: LGHNA and YSLEER. The CDR3 loop reads CASSQDPPSLQWGGNEKLFF. CDR3 nucleotides: TGCGCCAGCAGCCAAGATCCTCCCTCCTTACAGTGGGGCGGTAATGAAAAACTGTTTTTT.

The chain links TRBV9 to TRBJ1-3; possibly TRBD1 for D (6 bases). The CDR3 contains 16 residues. CDR1 is SGDLS, CDR2 YYNGEE, per germline. Deletions cut 0 bases from V and 3 bases from J, with 13 bases between. The chain's CDR3 is CASSVGTGRVGNTIYF. CDR3 nucleotide sequence: TGTGCCAGCAGCGTAGGTACAGGGAGGGTTGGAAACACCATATATTTT.

To note about this clone: This specimen includes other DNA sequences encoding the same CDR3. The V and J genes are TRBV5-5 and TRBJ1-2; TRBD1 is a possible D gene (6 bases). V was shortened by 3 bases and J by 4 bases, with 10 bases between the two germline ends. Germline values: CDR1 SGHKS, CDR2 YYEKEE (reference sequence). The CDR3 covers 13 residues. As DNA, the CDR3 is TGTGCCAGCAGCTCAGGACAGTCCTATGGCTACACCTTC. Translating gives CASSSGQSYGYTF.

This clone turned up a few times. This chain connects TRBV6-5 to TRBJ1-4, with a possible D match to TRBD1 (5 bases). Trimming removed 2 bases at V and 8 bases at J, with 12 bases between. The CDR3 spans 14 residues. Germline-derived CDR1 and CDR2 are MNHEY and SVGAGI. In nucleotides, the CDR3 is TGTGCCAGCAGTTACCTACCTGCAGGGGAAAAACTGTTTTTT. The encoded protein is CASSYLPAGEKLFF.

V usage is TRBV19 and J usage is TRBJ2-2, with D perhaps TRBD1 (5 bases). Trimming stripped 4 bases from V and 6 bases from J, with 15 bases between. The CDR3 consists of 15 residues. Germline lookup yields CDR1 LNHDA and CDR2 SQIVND (reference sequence). The CDR3 protein is CASSKSRVFAGELFF. The CDR3 bases are TGTGCCAGTAGTAAGAGCAGGGTTTTTGCCGGGGAGCTGTTTTTT.

The gene calls are TRBV14 and TRBJ1-4, with D possibly matching TRBD1 (6 bases). Germline assignment: CDR1 SGHDN and CDR2 FVKESK. The V end lost 0 bases, the J end lost 6 bases, and 11 bases lay between the germline ends. This CDR3 spans 15 amino acids. The CDR3 region is CASSQDRGAYEKLFF. Here the CDR3 DNA reads TGTGCCAGCAGCCAAGATCGGGGGGCGTATGAAAAACTGTTTTTT.